The sequence of this T cell receptor (beta chain) was determined in a study of cytomegalovirus exposure and HLA in healthy donors. Trimming pared 5 bases from V and 9 bases from J, leaving 20 bases between. This CDR3 comprises 15 residues. CDR1 SEHNR and CDR2 FQNEAQ come from the germline V gene (reference sequence). Whole-study results and caveats: TCR beta V- and J-gene trimming, according to a later analysis, was linked to a missense DCLRE1C variant. An apparent linkage of common viral pathogens to several of the most significant clusters emerged in a later analysis.

Turning to this clone: Its specificity is not known.

PCR primers comprised 60 Vbeta and 13 Jbeta primers. Clones were sequenced by immunoSEQ multiplex PCR, and TCRdb holds only the in-frame ones, with some missing. The sample lists around 250,000 clones, 70% to 90% seen once, with 8% in the top ten. The chain couples TRBV7-9 to TRBJ2-1; tentative D call: TRBD2 (5 bases). Material: PBMCs. This receptor was taken from a woman aged 60-75 years in good health and CMV-seropositive. The CDR3 sequence is CASSQRTDPWGEQFF. The CDR3 DNA reads as TGTGCCAGCAGCCAACGGACTGACCCCTGGGGTGAGCAGTTCTTC.